This is a list of T cell receptor beta chains from one sample in a study of T cell repertoires in cytomegalovirus infection. From the reads, TCRdb called clonotypes with MiXCR, one entry per CDR3 protein. This repertoire shows roughly 500,000 distinct CDR3 sequences, 30% to 40% found once; its top ten account for roughly a sixth. No cognate antigen is known for these TCRs. The sequencing here drew on cultured PBMCs, taken from culture after CMV antigen stimulation. The receptors shown here come from a human donor in good health (CMV status not recorded). Some clones in this sample may be carry-over from other donors' samples. The CDR3 runs from the conserved cysteine through the conserved F or W. Each record gives: D gene, J gene, CDR3 length, V gene, clone size, CDR3 DNA, CDR3 protein. The D gene is left open where the match is weak. Size is omitted from some rows. Given values are once, few, many or a class for expanded clones.

TRBD2 | TRBJ2-5 | 17 | TRBV4-1 | NA | TGCGCCAGCAGCCAAGATCGGTTAGCGGGAGGGGAAGAGACCCAGTACTTC | CASSQDRLAGGEETQYF
NA | TRBJ1-5 | 14 | TRBV6-2/TRBV6-3 | few | TGTGCCAGCAGTTACGCTCTGGGGGACCAGCCCCAGCATTTT | CASSYALGDQPQHF
NA | TRBJ2-2 | 13 | TRBV7-8 | once | TGTGCCAGCGGGGCGGTTGTGGCCGGGGAGCTGTTTTTT | CASGAVVAGELFF
TRBD1 | TRBJ2-1 | 16 | TRBV7-8 | few | TGTGCCAGCAGCTTAGCGGGCAGGACAGGACACAATGAGCAGTTCTTC | CASSLAGRTGHNEQFF
TRBD2 | TRBJ2-1 | 13 | TRBV29-1 | few | TGCAGCGCTTCACTAGCGGGCCTAAATGAGCAGTTCTTC | CSASLAGLNEQFF
TRBD1 | TRBJ2-2 | 14 | TRBV29-1 | NA | TGCAGCGTTGACCGGACAGGAAACACCGGGGAGCTGTTTTTT | CSVDRTGNTGELFF
NA | TRBJ1-1 | 13 | TRBV27 | once | TGTGCCAGCAGTGCCTTAGTGAACACTGAAGCTTTCTTT | CASSALVNTEAFF
NA | TRBJ1-3 | 17 | TRBV6-6 | few | TGTGCCAGCCGCATGATGGCAGACGGTACTTTTGGAAACACCATATATTTT | CASRMMADGTFGNTIYF
TRBD2 | TRBJ2-7 | 13 | TRBV27 | NA | TGTGCCAGCAGTTCGACTAGCGACTACGAGCAGTACTTC | CASSSTSDYEQYF
TRBD2 | TRBJ2-1 | 18 | TRBV7-2 | many | TGTGCCAGCAGCTTACTCCTAGAACTAGCGGCATCCTACAATGAGCAGTTCTTC | CASSLLLELAASYNEQFF
NA | TRBJ2-7 | 13 | TRBV19 | NA | TGTGCCAGCTCAACCCAATATGCTTACGAGCAGTACTTC | CASSTQYAYEQYF
NA | TRBJ2-5 | 15 | TRBV19 | NA | TGTGCCAGTAGTATTTATCGATCGGAAAAAGAGACCCAGTACTTC | CASSIYRSEKETQYF
NA | TRBJ2-1 | 13 | TRBV9 | NA | TGTGCCAGCAGCGTAGGCTGGACAGATGAGCAGTTCTTC | CASSVGWTDEQFF
NA | TRBJ2-1 | 16 | TRBV24-1 | NA | TGTGCCACCAGTGATATAGGGGTTTCCTCCTACAATGAGCAGTTCTTC | CATSDIGVSSYNEQFF
NA | TRBJ2-3 | 12 | TRBV11-3 | few | TGTGCCAGCAGCTTCTTACCTGGTACGCAGTATTTT | CASSFLPGTQYF
NA | TRBJ1-3 | 17 | TRBV6-5 | few | TGTGCCAGCAGTTACTCCGGGAGGGGAAGTTCTGGAAACACCATATATTTT | CASSYSGRGSSGNTIYF
TRBD1 | TRBJ1-2 | 14 | TRBV28 | few | TGTGCCAGCAGTTTGTCGACCTACAGGGGGTTCCACACCTTC | CASSLSTYRGFHTF
TRBD2 | TRBJ2-1 | 13 | TRBV27 | once | TGTGCCAGCAGTGACGGGACTAGCAGTGAGCAGTTCTTC | CASSDGTSSEQFF
TRBD1 | TRBJ1-4 | 15 | TRBV11-2 | many | TGTGCCAGCAGCTTGACTGACAGGGATCATGAAAAACTGTTTTTT | CASSLTDRDHEKLFF
NA | TRBJ1-6 | 15 | TRBV5-1 | NA | TGCGCCAGCAGCTTCAACGGTGGGGTTAATTCACCCCTCCACTTT | CASSFNGGVNSPLHF
TRBD1 | TRBJ1-5 | 16 | TRBV6-6 | NA | TGTGCCAGCAGTTCCTCTGGGACAGTGAGCAATCAGCCCCAGCATTTT | CASSSSGTVSNQPQHF
TRBD2 | TRBJ2-7 | 15 | TRBV10-3 | few | TGTGCCATCGCGACTAGCGGTACCGTCTCCTACGAGCAGTACTTC | CAIATSGTVSYEQYF
TRBD1 | TRBJ1-5 | 16 | TRBV19 | NA | TGTGCCAGTAGTATGGACGGGACAGGGATGTATCAGCCCCAGCATTTT | CASSMDGTGMYQPQHF
NA | TRBJ1-1 | 14 | TRBV19 | few | TGTGCCAGTAGTCATTTTAGCCCATACGCTGAAGCTTTCTTT | CASSHFSPYAEAFF
TRBD1 | TRBJ2-2 | 16 | TRBV24-1 | NA | TGTGCCACCAGTGGTGGGACAGTCCTGAACACCGGGGAGCTGTTTTTT | CATSGGTVLNTGELFF
NA | TRBJ2-3 | 14 | TRBV20-1 | few | TGCAGTGCTAGCGACAGGTCCGGAGCAGATACGCAGTATTTT | CSASDRSGADTQYF
NA | TRBJ1-5 | 13 | TRBV6-4 | NA | TGTGCCAGCAGTGACACAGGCAATCAGCCCCAGCATTTT | CASSDTGNQPQHF
TRBD1 | TRBJ1-2 | 16 | TRBV7-9 | NA | TGTGCCAGCAGCGCCCGGACAGGGCTTTCTAGCTATGGCTACACCTTC | CASSARTGLSSYGYTF
TRBD2 | TRBJ2-3 | 18 | TRBV7-9 | NA | TGTGCCAGCAGCTTAGGGTCCGAGAGTAGCGGGAGAAGAAATACGCAGTATTTT | CASSLGSESSGRRNTQYF
NA | TRBJ2-2 | 13 | TRBV6-2/TRBV6-3 | NA | TGTGCCAGCACCTTCCTGGGCACCGGGGAGCTGTTTTTT | CASTFLGTGELFF
NA | TRBJ2-1 | 13 | TRBV5-5 | few | TGTGCCAGCAGCTTCCTTACTGTTGGTGAGCAGTTCTTC | CASSFLTVGEQFF
NA | TRBJ2-1 | 15 | TRBV11-2 | NA | TGTGCCAGCAGCCAGGGCTCCAGCTCCTACAATGAGCAGTTCTTC | CASSQGSSSYNEQFF
NA | TRBJ2-7 | 14 | TRBV13 | NA | TGTGCCAGCAGCTCCAGGGACTGGCACTACGAGCAGTACTTC | CASSSRDWHYEQYF
NA | TRBJ2-1 | 12 | TRBV7-9 | few | TGTGCCAGCAGCTCCCAGTACAATGAGCAGTTCTTC | CASSSQYNEQFF
NA | TRBJ2-1 | 16 | TRBV7-6 | NA | TGTGCCAGCAGCTTGGGCACCCTGAGCTCCTACAATGAGCAGTTCTTC | CASSLGTLSSYNEQFF
NA | TRBJ2-7 | 11 | TRBV29-1 | NA | TGCAGCGTTGAGGACTCCTACGAGCAGTACTTC | CSVEDSYEQYF
TRBD1 | TRBJ2-1 | 15 | TRBV9 | NA | TGTGCCAGCAGCGTGGAGACAGGGTGGTACAATGAGCAGTTCTTC | CASSVETGWYNEQFF
NA | TRBJ2-1 | 16 | TRBV7-3 | many | TGTGCCAGCAGCCCGGGGGCGGGAAGTACCTACAATGAGCAGTTCTTC | CASSPGAGSTYNEQFF
NA | TRBJ2-1 | 15 | TRBV6-6 | NA | TGTGCCAGCAGTTACTCCCCTCTTGAGAGGAATGAGCAGTTCTTC | CASSYSPLERNEQFF
NA | TRBJ2-5 | 13 | TRBV6-1 | once | TGTGCCAGCAGTGAAGTTGAGGGAGAGACCCAGTACTTC | CASSEVEGETQYF
TRBD2 | TRBJ2-1 | 16 | TRBV24-1 | NA | TGTGCCACCAGTGATCCCACTAGCGGCATCTCCAATGAGCAGTTCTTC | CATSDPTSGISNEQFF
TRBD1 | TRBJ2-4 | 11 | TRBV7-8 | few | TGTGCCAGCAGCTCAGGGACAGGCCAGTACTTC | CASSSGTGQYF
NA | TRBJ1-2 | 12 | TRBV24-1 | many | TGTGCCACCTCTTCGGGGAGCTATGGCTACACCTTC | CATSSGSYGYTF
NA | TRBJ2-7 | 10 | TRBV7-9 | once | TGTGCCAGCAGCCCTGTCGAGCAGTACTTC | CASSPVEQYF
TRBD2 | TRBJ2-6 | 18 | TRBV9 | NA | TGTGCCAGCAGCGTGGGACTAGCGGGTGACACTGGGGCCAACGTCCTGACTTTC | CASSVGLAGDTGANVLTF
NA | TRBJ1-2 | 15 | TRBV15 | many | TGTGCCACCAGCAGTAGCATCCCATCCAGCTATGGCTACACCTTC | CATSSSIPSSYGYTF
NA | TRBJ2-2 | 13 | TRBV12-3/TRBV12-4 | NA | TGTGCCAGCAGTGGACGGGAGACCGGGGAGCTGTTTTTT | CASSGRETGELFF
NA | TRBJ1-4 | 15 | TRBV20-1 | NA | TGCAGTGCTAGAGATGGTTTACAGGTAGCCGAAAAACTGTTTTTT | CSARDGLQVAEKLFF